These 19 T cell receptor beta chains were sequenced from one sample in a study of shared clonotypes between healthy human individuals. Produced via immunoSEQ multiplex PCR; TCRdb's table is partial and in-frame only. The table lists nearly 2 million clones, roughly 94% of them singletons. As defined, naive CD8 cells were CD45RO-negative and positively selected for CCR7, with terminally differentiated effector memory CD45RA+ cells excluded. Material for sequencing was naive CD8+ T cells sorted from blood. These receptors all stem from a man between 18 and 29 years old in good health.

J is TRBJ1-1 and V is TRBV6-5, with 11 bases fitting TRBD1. This CDR3 has 15 residues. CDR1 is MNHEY and CDR2 is SVGAGI in the germline V gene. V lost 3 bases to trimming and J lost 5 bases; unmatched junction nucleotides: 5. CDR3 loop: CASSYGTGGRTEAFF. The CDR3 bases are TGTGCCAGCAGTTATGGGACAGGGGGAAGGACTGAAGCTTTCTTT.

The V gene is TRBV6-1, the J gene TRBJ2-2; TRBD1 or TRBD2 may be the D gene (6 bases each). Trimming cost V 2 bases and J 5 bases, with 15 bases left between them. Germline CDR1 is MNHNS and CDR2 is SASEGT. The CDR3 runs 16 residues. This chain's CDR3 is CASSETYREDTGELFF. CDR3 sequence (DNA): TGTGCCAGCAGTGAAACATACAGGGAGGATACCGGGGAGCTGTTTTTT.

The CDR3 coding sequence is TGTGCCAGCAGCGAGGCAGGGGCGGGAATCCACAATGAGCAGTTCTTC. Translated: CASSEAGAGIHNEQFF. This chain uses TRBV7-9 with TRBJ2-1, with D possibly called TRBD1 or TRBD2 (6 bases each). Germline V lookup: CDR1 SEHNR, CDR2 FQNEAQ (reference sequence). Trimming removed 5 bases from V and 5 bases from J, with 19 bases in between. The CDR3 runs 16 residues.

The gene calls are TRBV10-3 and TRBJ1-2; possible D gene TRBD1, 6 bases. This CDR3 comprises 17 residues. Germline CDR1 ENHRY, CDR2 SYGVKD. Trimming left V 2 bases short and J 6 bases short, with 22 bases between. CDR3 protein: CAISERNTGNPRDGYTF. The CDR3 nucleotides are TGTGCCATCAGTGAGAGGAATACAGGGAACCCACGGGATGGCTACACCTTC.

The chain combines TRBV7-3 with TRBJ2-2; possibly TRBD2 for D (6 bases). Germline V lookup: CDR1 SGHTA, CDR2 FQGTGA. V dropped 5 bases and J dropped 7 bases, with 29 bases sitting between them. The CDR3 sequence is 19 residues long. CDR3 region: CASSPWDFSSKTFDGELFF. DNA for the CDR3: TGTGCCAGCAGCCCCTGGGACTTTTCCTCCAAAACCTTTGACGGGGAGCTGTTTTTT.

The table lists this clone with a few counts. V gene TRBV28 combines with J gene TRBJ1-1, with D unresolved. CDR3 length: 12 residues. Germline loops: CDR1 MDHEN, CDR2 SYDVKM. V lost 5 bases and J lost 2, with 6 bases in between. DNA for the CDR3: TGTGCCAGCAGTCCCTTTAACACTGAAGCTTTCTTT. Translation: CASSPFNTEAFF.

V and J are TRBV13 and TRBJ1-2; tentatively, D is TRBD1 (6 bases). This CDR3 is built from 16 residues. V gave up 0 bases and J gave up 2 bases, with 13 bases separating them. Germline V CDR1 and CDR2: PRHDT, FYEKMQ (reference sequence). The CDR3 DNA is TGTGCCAGCAGCTTAGGAAAGACAGGATTGAACTATGGCTACACCTTC. This translates into CASSLGKTGLNYGYTF.

The chain couples TRBV13 to TRBJ1-1; D might be TRBD1 (5 bases). V was shortened by 10 bases and J by 3 bases, with 21 bases between the two germline ends. CDR3 length: 15 residues. Germline V CDR1 and CDR2: PRHDT, FYEKMQ (reference sequence). This chain's CDR3 is CATLQLGAGDTEAFF. The CDR3 nucleotides are TGTGCCACCCTACAGTTAGGGGCTGGGGACACTGAAGCTTTCTTT.

V usage is TRBV10-2 and J usage is TRBJ2-5; maybe TRBD2 (6 bases). Germline V gene sequence: CDR1 WSHSY, CDR2 SAAADI. The CDR3 totals 14 residues. V dropped 2 bases and J dropped 4 bases, with 11 bases sitting between them. CDR3 protein: CASSEVGGPETQYF. In DNA form, the CDR3 reads TGCGCCAGCAGTGAGGTGGGAGGCCCAGAGACCCAGTACTTC.

In this sample, this clone turned up once. Different DNA sequences within this sample yield the same CDR3. The chain carries TRBV10-3 and TRBJ2-7; possible D gene TRBD2, 6 bases. Trimming shortened V by 0 bases and J by 2 bases, and 8 bases separated the two germline ends. Germline-derived CDR1 and CDR2 are ENHRY and SYGVKD. The CDR3 extends over 14 amino acids. The CDR3 reads CAISESGLPYEQYF. DNA for the CDR3: TGTGCCATCAGTGAGTCGGGACTTCCCTACGAGCAGTACTTC.

This chain links TRBV10-1 with TRBJ2-7, with 7 positions matching TRBD2. The CDR3 runs to 13 residues. CDR1 is WNHNN, CDR2 SYGVQD, per germline (reference sequence). Germline trimming cut 8 bases from V and 2 bases from J; bases unmatched to any gene: 6. The DNA of the CDR3 is TGCGCCAGCCGTGCTAGCGGTGCCTACGAGCAGTACTTC. As protein: CASRASGAYEQYF.

The chain couples TRBV9 to TRBJ2-5; tentatively, D is TRBD1 (5 bases). CDR1 SGDLS and CDR2 YYNGEE come from the germline V gene. V lost 4 bases and J lost 3, with 13 bases in between. The CDR3 extends over 14 amino acids. CDR3 nucleotide sequence: TGTGCCAGCAGCCCCCCCGCCAGGGAAGAGACCCAGTACTTC. Protein product: CASSPPAREETQYF.

This clone appeared a single time. The V gene is TRBV30, the J gene TRBJ2-3, with a tentative D call TRBD2 (6 bases). Trimming removed 1 base at V and 1 base at J, with 18 bases between. The length of the CDR3 is 17 residues. From germline, CDR1 is GTSNPN and CDR2 SVGIG (reference sequence). DNA for the CDR3: TGTGCCTGGAGTGGTACTCGCGGGTGGGGGGGCACAGATACGCAGTATTTT. Translating gives CAWSGTRGWGGTDTQYF.

Comments on this clone: The identical CDR3 is also encoded by other nucleotide sequences in the sample. CDR3 DNA sequence: TGTGCCAGCTCTTGGACAGGGGGCATCTATGGCTACACCTTC. Protein: CASSWTGGIYGYTF. V usage is TRBV27 and J usage is TRBJ1-2; TRBD1 matches 11 bases. The CDR3 is 14 residues long. V was clipped by 8 bases and J by 4 bases; unmatched bases: 6. The V gene's germline CDR1 is MNHEY and CDR2 SMNVEV (reference sequence).

This clone was seen a single time. V gene TRBV4-1 combines with J gene TRBJ2-1, with 10 nucleotides matching TRBD2. CDR1 and CDR2 (germline): MGHRA, YSYEKL. This CDR3 has 15 amino acids. V gave up 5 bases and J gave up 9 bases; unmatched junction bases: 10. The CDR3 nucleotides are TGCGCCAGCAGCGCGAGAGCGGGGGGGCCGGGTGAGCAGTTCTTC. It yields the protein CASSARAGGPGEQFF.

The chain uses TRBV27 and TRBJ2-7; possibly TRBD2 for D (5 bases). CDR1 MNHEY and CDR2 SMNVEV come from the germline V gene (reference sequence). The CDR3 is 12 amino acids. Trimming left V 6 bases short and J 6 bases short, with 12 bases between. The CDR3 protein is CASSGIGSEQYF. The CDR3 DNA reads TGTGCCAGCAGCGGGATTGGTTCCGAGCAGTACTTC.

The chain links TRBV7-9 to TRBJ2-7; D not resolved. The CDR3 covers 15 residues. Trimming left V 3 bases short and J 4 bases short, with 16 bases between. The germline V gene encodes CDR1 SEHNR and CDR2 FQNEAQ (reference sequence). Here the CDR3 DNA reads TGTGCCAGCAGCTTGTCCCTAGGATCCGCGTACGAGCAGTACTTC. Translated: CASSLSLGSAYEQYF.

The chain is built from TRBV9 and TRBJ2-5, with D tentatively TRBD1 (6 bases). The CDR3 runs to 15 residues. Trimming cost V 3 bases and J 4 bases, with 16 bases left between them. Germline V CDR1 and CDR2: SGDLS, YYNGEE. The CDR3 DNA reads TGTGCCAGCAGCGAGGGGTACAGGGTGCCAGAGACCCAGTACTTC. Its protein is CASSEGYRVPETQYF.

The chain carries TRBV6-5 and TRBJ2-7; D tentatively fits TRBD1 or TRBD2 (6 bases each). V was clipped by 0 bases and J by 3 bases, with 12 bases between them. The CDR3 loop spans 15 amino acids. Germline loops: CDR1 MNHEY, CDR2 SVGAGI. The CDR3 coding sequence is TGTGCCAGCAGTTACTCGTCACAGGGACTCTACGAGCAGTACTTC. This sequence encodes CASSYSSQGLYEQYF.